The T cell receptor beta chain described here comes from a study of beta chain features in type 1 diabetes listed by TCRdb under 2018. With regard to the full study: Mean age, gender distribution, total cell number and subset yield did not differ between patients and healthy donors. A total of some 100,000,000 sorted cells were examined across all samples, and a strong correlation was observed between cell number per subset and RNA yield. The study compared TCRB repertoires of sorted circulating CD4+ T cell subsets between recently diagnosed type 1 diabetes patients and matched healthy donors. Whereas all 30 or so donors provided naive and central memory subsets, regulatory and stem cell-like memory subsets were isolated from just 8 patients and about 8 healthy donors.

A single peripheral blood draw of about 116 mL on average was collected from each donor into heparinised tubes. Using a panel that included CD45RO, CCR7, CD25, CD127, CD95 and CD27, naive, central memory, regulatory and stem cell-like memory CD4+ T cells were sorted on a BD FACSAria II. All sorted populations exceeded 98% purity. PBMCs were isolated immediately by Lymphoprep density gradient centrifugation and stained directly without culture. To minimize batch effects, samples were stained and sorted in pairs, one healthy donor with one patient per experiment. A single count supports this clone. What antigen it recognizes has not been identified. There are no base qualities to consult, and no much larger clone falls within one base. Broader findings and caveats from the paper: Shorter templates might have been favored by PCR, but patient and control samples were amplified and corrected together, so both groups would have been affected equally by any skew. Naive, central memory and regulatory TCRB repertoires appeared more similar among patients than among healthy donors. In all four CD4+ subsets, TCRB CDR3 length was moderately but significantly shorter in type 1 diabetes patients. Sequencing cDNA rather than genomic DNA could over-represent highly expressing activated cells, although activation and CD3 levels did not differ between groups. Patients with type 1 diabetes made fewer insertions and deleted more nucleotides at VDJ recombination sites, implying thymic rearrangement abnormalities. HLA sub-analyses involved small numbers of individuals, so any influence of HLA type on TCRB rearrangement remained unresolved.

The High Capacity cDNA Reverse Transcription Kit was used to reverse transcribe all of the isolated RNA, meaning that expressed TCRB transcripts were what got sequenced. Deep immunoSEQ sequencing was performed on naive, central memory and regulatory T cell samples, with an average of around 3.4 million total reads per sample. Sorted cells were lysed in RLT buffer and RNA was extracted with DNase-treated RNeasy Micro or Mini kits, depending on cell number. Each cell subset was processed separately to prevent cross-contamination, with patient and healthy donor samples processed together. TCRB sequences were amplified from cDNA with the immunoSEQ multiplex PCR, producing 87-bp fragments spanning the CDR3 region. The amplicons were sequenced using the Illumina HiSeq platform. Per the source publication's procedure: PCR bias was corrected computationally using synthetic template baselines, and reads within Hamming distance 2 were collapsed, with unmergeable singletons discarded. Reads were aligned against IMGT so that V, D and J genes, CDR3 length and insertions or deletions at six rearrangement sites could be assigned. Within each subset, clonotype counts were normalized to the number of sorted cells before true diversity and Gini coefficients were calculated with the tcR R package. Repertoire sharing was quantified using the overlap coefficient calculated on TCRB nucleotide sequences. As a proxy for the pre-selection repertoire, out-of-frame TCRB sequences from naive cells were analyzed. TCRdb took over this immuneACCESS table, retaining in-frame rearrangements with V and J assigned. Such tables are incomplete; in checked studies, under half of the missing clones stem from an unresolved V gene, and the remainder is unexplained. That table furnishes V, J and clone size, whereas the DNA furnished D and trimming. This sample lists hundreds of thousands of clones; about 12% were detected once. 0.0095% to 0.012% of the sample rests with the top ten.

The sequencing input was naive CD4+ T cells from blood. The cell subset or site label for this specimen denotes: true naive CD4+ T cells. The TCR comes from a woman in her late teens or twenties with type 1 diabetes.

The CDR3 loop reads CASSIGDREAEAFF. The DNA reads TGTGCCAGTAGTATCGGGGACAGGGAAGCTGAAGCTTTCTTT. The sequence joins TRBV19 to TRBJ1-1, and 9 junctional nucleotides match TRBD1. Trimming takes 3 bases off V and 6 bases off J; junction bases not matched to a gene: 5. The CDR3 numbers 14 residues from cysteine through phenylalanine. Left in the record is the CDR3 DNA by itself, 42 bases read in frame from the first base. CDR1 is given as LNHDA and CDR2 as SQIVND, both from the germline V gene (reference sequence).